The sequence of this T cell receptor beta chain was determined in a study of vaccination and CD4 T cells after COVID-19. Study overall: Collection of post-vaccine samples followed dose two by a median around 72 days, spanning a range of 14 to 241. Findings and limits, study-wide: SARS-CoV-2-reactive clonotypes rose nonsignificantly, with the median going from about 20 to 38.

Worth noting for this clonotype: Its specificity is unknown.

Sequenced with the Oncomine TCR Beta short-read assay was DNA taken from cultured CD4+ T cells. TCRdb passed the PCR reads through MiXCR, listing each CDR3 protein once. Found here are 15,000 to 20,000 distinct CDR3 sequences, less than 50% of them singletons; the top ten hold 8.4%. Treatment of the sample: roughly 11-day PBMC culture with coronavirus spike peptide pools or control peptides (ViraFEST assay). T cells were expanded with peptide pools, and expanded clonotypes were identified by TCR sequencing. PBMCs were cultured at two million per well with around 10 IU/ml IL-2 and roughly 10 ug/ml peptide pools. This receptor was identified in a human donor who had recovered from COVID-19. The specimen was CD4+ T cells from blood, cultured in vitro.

The CDR3 sequence is CAISPEWASGKGEQYF. The DNA of the CDR3 is TGTGCCATCAGTCCAGAATGGGCTAGCGGGAAGGGAGAGCAGTACTTC. V and J are TRBV10-3 and TRBJ2-7; 9 positions match TRBD2. V lost 5 bases and J lost 7; bases outside the gene matches: 15. Germline V lookup: CDR1 ENHRY, CDR2 SYGVKD. This CDR3 is 16 amino acids long.